The subject of this entry is one T cell receptor beta chain. What it recognizes is unknown. Mismatch with germline at one junction end may stem from a read error. The data belong to a study of T cells in Graves' hyperthyroidism and ophthalmopathy. General study findings and limits: Blood also held most thyroid clonotypes expanded beyond 0.001.

Clinical symptoms, serum thyroxine and TRAb, thyroid ultrasound and orbital computed tomography together formed the diagnostic basis. Regions amplified from RNA transcripts were the TCR beta CDR3 regions. Researchers ran a first-round RT-PCR on the TCR CDR3 using the HTBI primer set. In TCRdb, the multiplex PCR reads were re-called with MiXCR into one record per CDR3 protein. The data hold hundreds of thousands of distinct CDR3 sequences, with around 15% observed a single time. From germline, CDR1 is MDHEN and CDR2 SYDVKM. The CDR3 covers 15 residues. This receptor was taken from a woman in her sixties or seventies with Graves' ophthalmopathy. V and J are TRBV28 and TRBJ1-1; tentatively, D is TRBD1 (6 bases). Input material: blood. CDR3 amino acids: CASSLPLGGATEVFF. The CDR3 DNA follows: TGTGCCAGCAGTTTACCCCTCGGGGGCGCCACTGAAGTTTTCTTT.